Below, 6 T cell receptor beta chains from the same sample are listed, as sequenced in a study of CD8+CD57+ T cells in acquired aplastic anemia. For CDR3 and TCR beta VDJ profiling, genomic DNA was the template used. TCRdb fed the reads into MiXCR, producing one record per CDR3 protein. The sample records 150,000 to 180,000 distinct CDR3 sequences, over 50% being singletons. An expansion of CD8+CD57+ cells by flow cytometry had been shown in patients chosen for sequencing. The specimen sequenced was sorted CD4+, CD8+, or CD8+CD57+ T cells (not recorded which) from PBMCs. Source of these receptors: a human donor with aplastic anemia.

The chain uses TRBV5-6 and TRBJ2-5; D is undetermined. Germline V gene lookup returns CDR1 SGHDT and CDR2 YYEEEE. The CDR3 extends over 12 amino acids. Trimming took 2 bases from V and 1 from J, leaving 3 bases between them. The CDR3 reads CASSFLQETQYF. DNA of the CDR3: TGTGCCAGCAGCTTCCTCCAAGAGACCCAGTACTTC. The entire variable domain, with the rest obtained from reference TRBV5-6 and TRBJ2-5, is as follows: DAGVTQSPTHLIKTRGQQVTLRCSPKSGHDTVSWYQQALGQGPQFIFQYYEEEERQRGNFPDRFSGHQFPNYSSELNVNALLLGDSALYLCASSFLQETQYFGPGTRLLVL.

The V and J genes are TRBV20-1 and TRBJ1-1; D gene unclear. The CDR3 extends over 13 amino acids. Germline V lookup: CDR1 DFQATT, CDR2 SNEGSKA (reference sequence). Trimming took off 6 bases at V and 0 bases at J, with 11 bases between the two ends. The CDR3 DNA sequence: TGCAGTGCGCTCCGGGGATTGAACACTGAAGCTTTCTTT. It translates to CSALRGLNTEAFF.

There are a few counts of this clonotype. This chain uses TRBV7-8 with TRBJ2-6, with D uncertain. V lost 7 bases and J lost 4, with 8 bases in between. Germline lookup yields CDR1 SGHVS and CDR2 FQNEAQ. The CDR3 sequence is 13 residues long. Here the CDR3 reads CASTMVGANVLTF. DNA for the CDR3: TGTGCCAGCACCATGGTCGGGGCCAACGTCCTGACTTTC.

This chain joins TRBV11-2 and TRBJ1-6; D is ambiguous. The germline gives CDR1 SGHAT, CDR2 FQNNGV. V was trimmed by 6 bases and J by 1 base, leaving 7 bases between them. The CDR3 extends over 14 amino acids. The CDR3 spells CASRMGSYNSPLHF. DNA of the CDR3: TGTGCCAGCAGAATGGGTTCCTATAATTCACCCCTCCACTTT.

The genes are TRBV24-1 and TRBJ1-2, with 9 bases identical to TRBD1. Trimming took 4 bases from V and 1 from J; bases not matched to a gene: 6. This CDR3 is 16 amino acids long. Germline values: CDR1 KGHDR, CDR2 SFDVKD. CDR3 residues: CATSEHHRGLNYGYTF. The CDR3 DNA follows: TGTGCCACCAGTGAACACCACAGGGGGCTTAACTATGGCTACACCTTC.

As for this clonotype: This could be a read error, since a much larger clone is one nucleotide away. The chain joins TRBV2 to TRBJ2-7; 7 bases map to TRBD1. Germline CDR1 reads SNHLY; CDR2 reads FYNNEI. CDR3 length equals 16 residues. The V gene end was trimmed by 4 bases and the J gene end by 3 bases; junction bases not matched to a gene: 12. Here the CDR3 reads CASSGKTTGLIYEQYF. DNA of the CDR3: TGTGCCAGCAGTGGAAAGACGACAGGGTTGATCTACGAGCAGTACTTC.